The source of this T cell receptor beta chain is a study of CD8 T cells in ankylosing spondylitis. The study, taken as a whole, reports: Blood from ankylosing spondylitis patients appeared to carry a characteristic roughly eight-variant TCR beta motif. The study looked at matched synovial fluid samples from ankylosing spondylitis patients. Disease-linked clones were reported to be significantly enriched there. Within peripheral blood, clones linked to disease were CD8+ and relatively rare.

Quantitative barcoded 5'-RACE was used to prepare TCR beta libraries. Using its own MiXCR run on the 5' RACE reads, TCRdb lists one record per CDR3 protein. Among 150,000 or so distinct CDR3 sequences listed, roughly 10% were seen once. Only a few counts were recorded for this clonotype. Its antigen is not known. The CDR3 has 13 amino acids. The trim removed 8 bases at V and 3 bases at J, leaving 3 bases unmatched. The sample was blood, either unsorted or a sorted T cell fraction (not recorded which). The rearrangement links TRBV12-3 or TRBV12-4 to TRBJ1-1; 10 bases fit TRBD1. This TCR was recovered from a female donor with ankylosing spondylitis or in good health (not recorded which). The CDR3 sequence is CASGGQGHTEAFF. In DNA, the CDR3 is TGTGCCAGCGGGGGACAGGGGCACACTGAAGCTTTCTTT.